This TCR beta chain was captured by sequencing in a study of blood T cell repertoires in COVID-19. The study counted Cohort 3 donors as recovered given two negative PCRs, clearance, or symptom resolution. CDR1 is KGHSH and CDR2 is LQKENI in the germline V gene. The CDR3 has 16 residues. Trimming took 2 bases from V and 1 from J; bases not matched to a gene: 2. Method: immunoSEQ multiplex PCR; TCRdb's copy keeps in-frame clones and lacks some. Here the sample spans about 190,000 clones, 60% to 80% being singletons. The sequence was collected from a woman in her forties or fifties who had recovered from COVID-19. The rearrangement joins TRBV18 to TRBJ1-3; 10 bases agree with TRBD1. The sequenced material came from PBMCs or T cells enriched from blood (not recorded which). The CDR3 DNA reads as TGTGCCAGCTCACCATTGGGACAGGGGTCTGGAAACACCATATATTTT. Its translation is CASSPLGQGSGNTIYF.